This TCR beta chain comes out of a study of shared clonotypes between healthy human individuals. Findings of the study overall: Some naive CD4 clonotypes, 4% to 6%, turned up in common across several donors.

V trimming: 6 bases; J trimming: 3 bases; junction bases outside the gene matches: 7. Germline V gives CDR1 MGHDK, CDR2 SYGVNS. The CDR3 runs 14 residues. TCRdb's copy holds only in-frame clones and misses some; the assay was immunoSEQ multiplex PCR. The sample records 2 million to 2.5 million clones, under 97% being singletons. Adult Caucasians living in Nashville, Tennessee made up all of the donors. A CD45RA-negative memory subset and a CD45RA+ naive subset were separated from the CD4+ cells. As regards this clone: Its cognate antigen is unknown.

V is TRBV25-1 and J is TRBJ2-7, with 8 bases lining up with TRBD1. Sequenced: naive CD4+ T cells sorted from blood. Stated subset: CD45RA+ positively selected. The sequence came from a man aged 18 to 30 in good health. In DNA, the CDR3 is TGTGCCAGCAGAGGTCCTGGGACAGGCTACGAGCAGTACTTC. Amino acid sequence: CASRGPGTGYEQYF.